The 3 T cell receptor beta chains below were found in one sample sequenced in a study of shared clonotypes between healthy human individuals. Profiled with immunoSEQ multiplex PCR; TCRdb holds only in-frame clones, not every one. The data show roughly 2,500,000 clones, 80% to 95% seen once. The source material was naive CD4+ T cells from PBMCs. As for subset: CD45RA+ positively selected. Receptor source: a man between 18 and 35 years old in good health. Some clones in this sample may be carry-over from other donors' samples.

V gene TRBV19 combines with J gene TRBJ1-2; the D is unclear. Germline lookup yields CDR1 LNHDA and CDR2 SQIVND (reference sequence). V was trimmed by 5 bases and J by 6 bases, leaving 13 bases between them. The CDR3 contains 13 residues. CDR3 in DNA: TGTGCCAGTAGTTTGCGTCTGATTGATGGCTACACCTTC. This codes for CASSLRLIDGYTF.

This sequence joins TRBV7-9 and TRBJ1-5; D gene unclear. CDR1 is SEHNR and CDR2 is FQNEAQ in the germline V gene (reference sequence). V lost 2 bases to trimming and J lost 0 bases, with 11 bases between them. The CDR3 contains 16 residues. CDR3 protein: CASSLSAYNSNQPQHF. The CDR3, as DNA: TGTGCCAGCAGCTTAAGCGCGTATAATAGCAATCAGCCCCAGCATTTT.

This chain uses TRBV11-3 with TRBJ2-1; 9 bases are shared with TRBD2. Trimming took 2 bases from V and 9 from J; bases not matched to a gene: 2. Germline V lookup: CDR1 SGHNT, CDR2 YENEEA. The CDR3 totals 13 residues. The CDR3 spells CASSLTREGEQFF. The CDR3, as DNA: TGTGCCAGCAGCTTAACGCGGGAGGGTGAGCAGTTCTTC.